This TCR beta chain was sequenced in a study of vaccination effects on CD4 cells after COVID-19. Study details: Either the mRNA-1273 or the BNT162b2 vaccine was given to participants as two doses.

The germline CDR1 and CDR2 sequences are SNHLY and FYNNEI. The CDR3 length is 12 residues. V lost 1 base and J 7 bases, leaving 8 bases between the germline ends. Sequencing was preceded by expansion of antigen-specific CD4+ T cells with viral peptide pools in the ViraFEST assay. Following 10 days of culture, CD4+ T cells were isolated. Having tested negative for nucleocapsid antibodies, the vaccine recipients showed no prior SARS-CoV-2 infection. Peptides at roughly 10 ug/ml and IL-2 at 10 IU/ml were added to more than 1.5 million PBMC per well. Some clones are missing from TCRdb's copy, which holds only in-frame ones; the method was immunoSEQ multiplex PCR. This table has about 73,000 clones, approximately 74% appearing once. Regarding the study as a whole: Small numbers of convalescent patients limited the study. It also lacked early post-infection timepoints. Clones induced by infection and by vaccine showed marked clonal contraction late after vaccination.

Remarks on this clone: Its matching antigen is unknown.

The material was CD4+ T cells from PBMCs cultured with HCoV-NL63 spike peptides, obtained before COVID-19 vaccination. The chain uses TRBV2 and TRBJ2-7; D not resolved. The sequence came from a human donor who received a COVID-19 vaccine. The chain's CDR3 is CASSEGVREQYV. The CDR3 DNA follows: TGTGCCAGCAGTGAAGGGGTTAGGGAGCAGTACGTC.